The rows below give T cell receptor beta chains drawn from one sample of a study of blood T cells in healthy people across ages. TCRdb re-called the 5' RACE reads through MiXCR, storing one row per CDR3 protein. The sample consists of 1.5 million to 2 million distinct CDR3 sequences, about 50% of them appearing once. Sequencing was performed on blood. These TCRs come from a woman aged 40 to 50 in good health. The CDR3 runs from the conserved cysteine through the conserved F or W. D genes are given only for firm matches. For some rows the clone size is stated as once, few or many, or as a class when expanded; others skip it.

V gene	J gene	D gene	clone size	CDR3 DNA	CDR3 protein
TRBV28	TRBJ1-1	NA	NA	TGTGCCAGCAGTTCCGGGGGGTATGAAGCTTTCTTT	CASSSGGYEAFF
TRBV7-2	TRBJ2-2	NA	NA	TGTGCCAGCAGCTCCCGACGAGCGAACACCGGGGAGCTGTTTTTT	CASSSRRANTGELFF
TRBV20-1	TRBJ1-2	TRBD1	NA	TGCAGTGCAACGAGGACAGGTTTAGATGGCTACACCTTC	CSATRTGLDGYTF
TRBV20-1	TRBJ2-3	TRBD2	NA	TGCAGTGCTGGGGGGGCTAGCGGGACAGATACGCAGTATTTT	CSAGGASGTDTQYF
TRBV29-1	TRBJ1-1	TRBD1	NA	TGCAGCGTTGACAGGGGGCAGAGCACTGAAGCTTTCTTT	CSVDRGQSTEAFF
TRBV7-2	TRBJ2-3	NA	NA	TGTGCCAGCAGTTTTAGTAGGAGCACAGATACGCAGTATTTT	CASSFSRSTDTQYF
TRBV12-3/TRBV12-4	TRBJ2-7	NA	NA	TGTGCCAGCAGTGTAGGACTCCCCTTTTACGAGCAGTACTTC	CASSVGLPFYEQYF
TRBV5-1	TRBJ2-3	NA	NA	TGCGCCAGCAGCTGGGAATGGGGGGGCACAGATACGCAGTATTTT	CASSWEWGGTDTQYF
TRBV20-1	TRBJ2-7	TRBD1	few	TGCAGTGCTTCGGACAGGGGGAGGTACGAGCAGTACTTC	CSASDRGRYEQYF
TRBV7-9	TRBJ2-1	NA	NA	TGTGCCAGCAGCGAGGAGCCTCGCTCCTACAATGAGCAGTTCTTC	CASSEEPRSYNEQFF
TRBV20-1	TRBJ2-5	NA	NA	TGCAGTGCTAGTTACGTGCCCCTCGGGGAGACCCAGTACTTC	CSASYVPLGETQYF
TRBV20-1	TRBJ2-5	TRBD2	NA	TGCAGTGATAGCGGGGGGCCTCGTGGGGAGCAGTACTTC	CSDSGGPRGEQYF
TRBV10-3	TRBJ2-7	NA	NA	TGTGCCATCAGTGAGTATACGGGTAGTCCACAGTACTTC	CAISEYTGSPQYF
TRBV2	TRBJ2-7	NA	NA	TGTGCCAGCAGTGATGGCGACAGACCGTACGAGCAGTACTTC	CASSDGDRPYEQYF
TRBV10-3	TRBJ2-5	TRBD1	once	TGTGCCATCGGTGATGTTGGCAGGGGGCGTGCAGAGACCCAGTACTTC	CAIGDVGRGRAETQYF
TRBV7-6	TRBJ1-4	NA	NA	TGTGCCAGCAGCTGGGAGGCGTACGAAAAACTGTTTTTT	CASSWEAYEKLFF
TRBV6-1	TRBJ2-6	NA	NA	TGTGCCAGCAGTCCAATCGGACTAACCAGCTCTGGGGCCAACGTCCAGACTTTC	CASSPIGLTSSGANVQTF
TRBV18	TRBJ2-7	NA	NA	TGTGCCAGCTCACCACCGCCTGCGGAAGGCTCCTACGAGCAGTACTTC	CASSPPPAEGSYEQYF
TRBV29-1	TRBJ2-5	NA	few	TGCAGCGTTCCCCTAGAGGGGGAGACCCAGTACTTC	CSVPLEGETQYF
TRBV4-3	TRBJ2-1	NA	few	TGCGCCAGCAGCCAAGAAGGGGGGACAGCCCGGCGGGGGCAGTTCTTC	CASSQEGGTARRGQFF
TRBV28	TRBJ2-5	TRBD1	few	TGTGCCAGCACTCGAGGGGGCGGCAAGACCCAGTACTTC	CASTRGGGKTQYF
TRBV27	TRBJ2-5	NA	NA	TGTGCCGGCAGTCCTGGGGACATCGAAGAGACCCAGTACTTC	CAGSPGDIEETQYF
TRBV29-1	TRBJ1-2	TRBD1	NA	TGCAGCGGCCGGGACAGGGGAGGGGATGGCTACACCTTC	CSGRDRGGDGYTF
TRBV20-1	TRBJ2-3	TRBD1	NA	TGCAGTACTACAAGACAGGGGCTCGCAGATACGCAGTATTTT	CSTTRQGLADTQYF
TRBV27	TRBJ1-6	NA	NA	TGTGCCAGCGGTTTACAGGGCCGATCACCCCTCCACTTT	CASGLQGRSPLHF
TRBV14	TRBJ2-7	TRBD2	many	TGTGCCAGCAGCCAACCGGCGACTAGCGGGGTCCCAACCTACGAGCAGTACTTC	CASSQPATSGVPTYEQYF
TRBV9	TRBJ2-3	TRBD2	NA	TGTGCCAGCAGCGTCGTAGGGCGGGGGAGGACAGATACGCAGTATTTT	CASSVVGRGRTDTQYF
TRBV5-1	TRBJ2-7	TRBD2	NA	TGCGCCAGCAGCTGGGCTAGCGGGGACCCCTACGAGCAGTACTTC	CASSWASGDPYEQYF
TRBV5-1	TRBJ2-7	NA	few	TGCGCCAGCAGATCACCGGGCCCCCCGGGGGAGCAGTACTTC	CASRSPGPPGEQYF
TRBV20-1	TRBJ1-2	TRBD1	few	TGCAGTGCTAGATATGACAGGGGGGACTATGGCTACACCTTC	CSARYDRGDYGYTF
TRBV4-1	TRBJ2-7	TRBD1	NA	TGCGCCAGCAGCCTCGTAGGAGGGACAGGGTTATCCGAGCAGTACTTC	CASSLVGGTGLSEQYF
TRBV7-8	TRBJ2-7	NA	NA	TGTGCCAGCAGCGTGGGCAGGGAGTACGAGCAGTACTTC	CASSVGREYEQYF
TRBV18	TRBJ2-3	NA	few	TGTGCCAGCTCACTCCGAGAGGGGGGCGGCACAGATACGCAGTATTTT	CASSLREGGGTDTQYF
TRBV6-1	TRBJ1-5	TRBD1	NA	TGTGCCAGCAGTCAGACAGGGATGAGGGGTAGCAATCAGCCCCAGCATTTT	CASSQTGMRGSNQPQHF
TRBV6-6	TRBJ2-1	NA	NA	TGTGCCAGCAGTGGAAAAAGGACAAATGAGCAGTTCTTC	CASSGKRTNEQFF
TRBV7-2	TRBJ2-1	NA	NA	TGTGCCAGCAGCCTCCGACCCAATGAGCAGTTCTTC	CASSLRPNEQFF
TRBV28	TRBJ1-2	TRBD1	NA	TGTGCCACCAGGGTGGGGACAGAGGGTGGCTACACCTTC	CATRVGTEGGYTF
TRBV7-7	TRBJ2-7	TRBD2	NA	TGTGCTAGCAGCGCGGGACTAGCAACCTACAATGAGCAGTACTTC	CASSAGLATYNEQYF
TRBV27	TRBJ2-3	NA	NA	TGTGCCAGTCGAGACCTTGCGAGGGATACGCAGTATTTT	CASRDLARDTQYF
TRBV2	TRBJ2-7	TRBD1	NA	TGTGCCGGAAGGGACAGGGGGTACGAGCAGTACTTC	CAGRDRGYEQYF